This T cell receptor (beta chain) stems from a study of blood T cell repertoires in COVID-19. The overall study: The United States, Italy and Spain provided the acute and convalescent COVID-19 samples. Nucleic acid was either cDNA or gDNA, and it came from T cells, B-cell-depleted T cells, or PBMCs.

In this sample, this clone turned up a few times. As processed by the authors: Nucleated cell counts were estimated from reference gene primer amplification. Assay used: immunoSEQ multiplex PCR; TCRdb lists only in-frame clones, some missing. V and J calls and clone size are given by that table; D and trimming were obtained from the DNA. The repertoire holds 150,000 to 200,000 clones, 75% to 90% seen once, with approximately 11% in the top ten. The V and J ends lost 1 base and 0 bases, in that order; junction bases with no gene match: 7. The CDR3 sequence is 18 residues long. The germline V gene encodes CDR1 SGHTA and CDR2 FQGTGA.

Sequencing was carried out using peripheral blood. The rearrangement links TRBV7-3 to TRBJ1-4, with TRBD1 matching over 8 bases. The receptor comes from a human donor with active or convalescent COVID-19. The donor label of this sample is uncertain. The DNA of the CDR3 is TGTGCCAGCAGCTTAAGACTGACAGGGGTTCCAACTAATGAAAAACTGTTTTTT. As protein: CASSLRLTGVPTNEKLFF.